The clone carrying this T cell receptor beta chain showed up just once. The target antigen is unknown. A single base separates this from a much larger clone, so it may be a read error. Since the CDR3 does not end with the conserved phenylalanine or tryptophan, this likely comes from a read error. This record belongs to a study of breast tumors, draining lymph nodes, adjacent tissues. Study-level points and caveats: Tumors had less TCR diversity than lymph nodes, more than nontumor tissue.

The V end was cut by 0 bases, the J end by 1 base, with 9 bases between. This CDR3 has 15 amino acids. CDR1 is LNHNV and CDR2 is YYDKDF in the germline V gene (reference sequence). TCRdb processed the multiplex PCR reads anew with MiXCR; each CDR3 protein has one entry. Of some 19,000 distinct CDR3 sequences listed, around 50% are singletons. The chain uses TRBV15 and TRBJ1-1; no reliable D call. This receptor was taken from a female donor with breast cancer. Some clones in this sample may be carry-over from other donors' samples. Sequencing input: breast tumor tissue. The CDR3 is CATSRDKHRNTEAFL. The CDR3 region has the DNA TGTGCCACCAGCAGAGATAAACACCGGAACACTGAAGCTTTCCTT.